This T cell receptor (beta chain) came from a study of shared clonotypes between healthy human individuals. Study background: Every donor yielded three CD4 naive, three CD4 memory, two CD8 naive and one CD8 memory plate.

There are 15 residues in the CDR3. V was cut by 4 bases and J by 2 bases, with 14 bases left in between. In germline, CDR1 is MGHRA, CDR2 YSYEKL. The method was immunoSEQ multiplex PCR; TCRdb's version includes in-frame clones alone and lacks a portion of them. The repertoire holds around 1,100,000 clones, with 70% to 80% as singletons. Material for sequencing was memory CD4+ T cells from PBMCs. The subset was: CD45RA-negative fraction. The rearrangement links TRBV4-1 to TRBJ1-2; a weak D match, TRBD1 (6 bases). The receptor comes from a man aged 18 to 35 in good health. Some clones in this sample may be carry-over from other donors' samples. The CDR3 region has the DNA TGCGCCAGCAGCCCTCCCCAGGGGCGCAACTATGGCTACACCTTC. This codes for CASSPPQGRNYGYTF.